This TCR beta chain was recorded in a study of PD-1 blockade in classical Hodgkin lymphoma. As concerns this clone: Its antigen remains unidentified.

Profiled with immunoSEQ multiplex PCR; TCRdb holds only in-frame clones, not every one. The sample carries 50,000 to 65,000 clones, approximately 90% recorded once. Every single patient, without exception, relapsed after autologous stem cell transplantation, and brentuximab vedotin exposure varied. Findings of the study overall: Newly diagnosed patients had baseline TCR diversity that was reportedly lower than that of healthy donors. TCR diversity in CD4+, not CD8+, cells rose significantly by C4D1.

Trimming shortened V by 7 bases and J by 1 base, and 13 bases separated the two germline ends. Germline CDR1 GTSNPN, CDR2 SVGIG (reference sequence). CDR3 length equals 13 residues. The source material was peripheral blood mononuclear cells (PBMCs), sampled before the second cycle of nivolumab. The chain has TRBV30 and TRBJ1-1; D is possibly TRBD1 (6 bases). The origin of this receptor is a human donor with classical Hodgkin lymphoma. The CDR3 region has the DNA TGTGCCTACCAAAAGACAGGGAACACTGAAGCTTTCTTT. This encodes CAYQKTGNTEAFF. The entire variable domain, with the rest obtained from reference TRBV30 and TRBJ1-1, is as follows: SQTIHQWPATLVQPVGSPLSLECTVEGTSNPNLYWYRQAAGRGLQLLFYSVGIGQISSEVPQNLSASRPQDRQFILSSKKLLLSDSGFYLCAYQKTGNTEAFFGQGTRLTVV.